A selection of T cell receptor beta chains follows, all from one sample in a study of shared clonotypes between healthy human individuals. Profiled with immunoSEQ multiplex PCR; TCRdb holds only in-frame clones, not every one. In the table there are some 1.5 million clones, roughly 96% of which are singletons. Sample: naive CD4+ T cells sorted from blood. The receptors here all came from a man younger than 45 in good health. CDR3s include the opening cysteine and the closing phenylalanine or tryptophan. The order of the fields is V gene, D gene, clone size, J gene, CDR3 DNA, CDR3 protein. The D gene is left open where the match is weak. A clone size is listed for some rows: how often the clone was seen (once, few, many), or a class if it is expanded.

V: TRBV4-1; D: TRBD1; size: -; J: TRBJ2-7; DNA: TGCGCCAGCAGCCAACTGGACAGGGGAAAAAGCTACGAGCAGTACTTC; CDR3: CASSQLDRGKSYEQYF
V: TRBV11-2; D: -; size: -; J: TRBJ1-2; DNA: TGTGCCAGCAGCTTAGAAACAGAATATGGCTACACCTTC; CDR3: CASSLETEYGYTF
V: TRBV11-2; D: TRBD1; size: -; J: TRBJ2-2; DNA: TGTGCCAGCAGCTTAGATTCTTTACAGGGGAGTACCGGGGAGCTGTTTTTT; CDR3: CASSLDSLQGSTGELFF
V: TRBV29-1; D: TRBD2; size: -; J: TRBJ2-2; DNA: TGCAGCGTTACCTCGGGACTAGCGGGAGTTCTGGGCGGGGAGCTGTTTTTT; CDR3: CSVTSGLAGVLGGELFF
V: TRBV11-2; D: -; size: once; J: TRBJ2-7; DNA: TGTGCCAGCAGCTTAGGGGTAACCGAGCAGTACTTC; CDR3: CASSLGVTEQYF
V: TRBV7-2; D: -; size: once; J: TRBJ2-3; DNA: TGTGCCAGCAGCCCTTCGCACGATTCGCAGTATTTT; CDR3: CASSPSHDSQYF
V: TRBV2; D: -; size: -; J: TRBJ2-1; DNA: TGTGCCAGCAGTGAAGCGCTTATTCCCCCCTACAATGAGCAGTTCTTC; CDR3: CASSEALIPPYNEQFF
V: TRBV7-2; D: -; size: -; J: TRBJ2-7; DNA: TGTGCCAGCAGCTTAAGGGTAATGCACGGACAAAGCTCCTACGAGCAGTACTTC; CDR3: CASSLRVMHGQSSYEQYF
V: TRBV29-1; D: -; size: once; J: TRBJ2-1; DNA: TGCAGCGCGCCCGGGGTATCCCCTTACAATGAGCAGTTCTTC; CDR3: CSAPGVSPYNEQFF
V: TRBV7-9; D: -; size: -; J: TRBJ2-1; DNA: TGTGCCAGCAGCTTAGTAATTAACTACAATGAGCAGTTCTTC; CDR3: CASSLVINYNEQFF
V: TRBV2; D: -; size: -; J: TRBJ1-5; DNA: TGTGCCAGCAGGACCTTGACAGGCGACCAGCCCCAGCATTTT; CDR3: CASRTLTGDQPQHF